This TCR beta chain is from a study of T cell responses to AZD1222 COVID-19 vaccine. Study information: Combined were second doses at about 4 or about 12 weeks. Whole-study findings and limits: Elevations in Spike-specific TCR breadth and depth followed administration of two AZD1222 doses. Repertoire sampling happened only post peak T cell response. Variant regions that are unmutated are reportedly the target of nearly half of spike-specific TCRs.

The CDR3 length is 15 residues. Per germline, CDR1 SGDLS and CDR2 YYNGEE. The trim removed 0 bases at V and 3 bases at J, leaving 2 bases unmatched. Regarding this clone: Its antigen is currently unknown.

The assay was immunoSEQ multiplex PCR, and TCRdb's table has in-frame clones only and misses some. Seen here are about 100,000 clones, 88% observed once, and the top ten hold roughly 2.7%. This sequence originates from an adult in good health. The genes are TRBV9 and TRBJ2-7, with 11 bases fitting TRBD2. Specimen: peripheral blood, collected on day 0 of AZD1222 vaccination. CDR3 in DNA: TGTGCCAGCAGCGTAGGACTAGCGGGGAACTACGAGCAGTACTTC. This sequence encodes CASSVGLAGNYEQYF.